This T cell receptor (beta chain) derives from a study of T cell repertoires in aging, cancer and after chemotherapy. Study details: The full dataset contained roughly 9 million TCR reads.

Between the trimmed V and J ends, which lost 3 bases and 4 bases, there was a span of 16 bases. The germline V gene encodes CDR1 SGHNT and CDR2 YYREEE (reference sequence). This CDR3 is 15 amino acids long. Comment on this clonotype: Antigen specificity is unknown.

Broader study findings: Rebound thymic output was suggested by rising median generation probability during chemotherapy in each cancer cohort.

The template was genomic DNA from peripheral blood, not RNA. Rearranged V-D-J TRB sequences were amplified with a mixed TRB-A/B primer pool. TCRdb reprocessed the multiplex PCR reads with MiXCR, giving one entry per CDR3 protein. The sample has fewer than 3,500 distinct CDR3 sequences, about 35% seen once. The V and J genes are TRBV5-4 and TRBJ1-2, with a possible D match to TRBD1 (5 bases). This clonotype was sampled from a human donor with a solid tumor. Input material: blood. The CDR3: CASSWTPALSYGYTF. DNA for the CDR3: TGTGCCAGCAGCTGGACACCTGCCTTGAGCTATGGCTACACCTTC.